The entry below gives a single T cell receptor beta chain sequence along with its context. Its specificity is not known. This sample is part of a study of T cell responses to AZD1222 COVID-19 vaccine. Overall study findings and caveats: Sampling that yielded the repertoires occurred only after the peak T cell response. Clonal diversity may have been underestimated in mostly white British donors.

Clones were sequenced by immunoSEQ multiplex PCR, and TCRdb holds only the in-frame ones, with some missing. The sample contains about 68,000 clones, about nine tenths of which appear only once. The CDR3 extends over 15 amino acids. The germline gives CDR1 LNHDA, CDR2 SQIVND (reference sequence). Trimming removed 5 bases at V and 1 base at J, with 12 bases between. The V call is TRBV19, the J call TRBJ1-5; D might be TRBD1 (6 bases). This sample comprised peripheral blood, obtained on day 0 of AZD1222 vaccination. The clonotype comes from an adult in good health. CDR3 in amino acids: CASSPGVASNQPQHF. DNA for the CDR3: TGTGCCAGTAGTCCAGGGGTGGCGAGCAATCAGCCCCAGCATTTT.